The 14 T cell receptor beta chains below were found in one sample sequenced in a study of CD8+ T cells in alopecia areata. The authors extracted RNA and reverse transcribed it into cDNA as the sequencing template. The data were produced by immunoSEQ multiplex PCR, yet TCRdb's version contains in-frame clones alone and is incomplete. Among approximately 300,000 clones, 58% were seen once, and the ten largest hold roughly 1.8%. The treatment here: oral pan-JAK inhibitor, 5-10 mg twice daily. The specimen was CD4+ T cells sorted from blood, collected at week 24, from a patient treated with tofacitinib. The receptors were gathered from a human donor with alopecia areata.

The V and J genes are TRBV7-2 and TRBJ1-2; 8 nucleotides agree with TRBD1. With V trimmed by 5 bases and J by 7 bases, 9 bases remained unmatched. Per the germline V gene, CDR1 is SGHTA and CDR2 is FQGNSA. The CDR3 sequence is 14 residues long. This CDR3 reads CASSPGRGRGGYTF. The CDR3 nucleotides read TGTGCCAGCAGCCCGGGCAGGGGGCGCGGTGGCTACACCTTC.

This clone was counted once. V gene TRBV5-1 combines with J gene TRBJ1-2; tentatively, D is TRBD1 (5 bases). The V gene's germline CDR1 is SGHRS and CDR2 YFSETQ. The CDR3 extends over 16 amino acids. V dropped 2 bases and J dropped 5 bases, with 19 bases sitting between them. The CDR3 nucleotides are TGCGCCAGCAGCTTCAGCGGGACCGATAGCTTTTATGGCTACACCTTC. Translated: CASSFSGTDSFYGYTF.

This clone occurred a few times. V and J are TRBV19 and TRBJ1-2; D ambiguous. This CDR3 region has 14 residues. Trimming cost V 4 bases and J 8 bases, with 17 bases left between them. Germline CDR1 and CDR2: LNHDA and SQIVND (reference sequence). CDR3 DNA sequence: TGTGCCAGTAGTACATCCGAGACACGTCGGGGCTACACCTTC. The encoded protein is CASSTSETRRGYTF.

V gene TRBV10-3 combines with J gene TRBJ1-2; D is undetermined. The CDR3 has 13 amino acids. Germline V lookup: CDR1 ENHRY, CDR2 SYGVKD. The V end was cut by 6 bases, the J end by 8 bases, with 16 bases between. DNA of the CDR3: TGTGCCATCAGCGGAGTTGGGTTCAGCGGCTACACCTTC. It yields the protein CAISGVGFSGYTF.

This sequence joins TRBV7-9 and TRBJ1-1; 7 bases fit TRBD1. V lost 2 bases, J lost 0 bases, and 9 bases stayed unmatched. The germline V gene encodes CDR1 SEHNR and CDR2 FQNEAQ (reference sequence). There are 17 residues in the CDR3. This CDR3 is CASSLKPGGEMNTEAFF. CDR3 sequence (DNA): TGTGCCAGCAGCTTAAAACCAGGGGGGGAAATGAACACTGAAGCTTTCTTT.

This sequence joins TRBV13 and TRBJ1-2, with a possible D match to TRBD1 (5 bases). The CDR3 sequence is 13 residues long. V lost 0 bases, J lost 6 bases, and 8 bases lay in between. Germline values: CDR1 PRHDT, CDR2 FYEKMQ (reference sequence). CDR3 sequence: CASSLGGTNGYTF. The CDR3 DNA reads TGTGCCAGCAGCTTAGGCGGGACCAATGGCTACACCTTC.

The chain is built from TRBV18 and TRBJ2-3; maybe TRBD1 (5 bases). Looked up from germline, CDR1 is KGHSH and CDR2 is LQKENI. V lost 4 bases to trimming and J lost 3 bases, with 11 bases between them. CDR3 size: 14 residues. CDR3 DNA sequence: TGTGCCAGCTCACAGGGGCGTGGGACAGATACGCAGTATTTT. Protein sequence: CASSQGRGTDTQYF.

The J gene is TRBJ2-3, the V gene TRBV25-1; TRBD2 aligns across 9 bases. The V gene end was trimmed by 3 bases and the J gene end by 2 bases; junction bases not matched to a gene: 9. The CDR3 has 17 residues. Looked up from germline, CDR1 is MGHDK and CDR2 is SYGVNS. CDR3 nucleotide sequence: TGTGCCAGCAGTGACTCCTGGGGGGGACTAGCCACAGATACGCAGTATTTT. Protein product: CASSDSWGGLATDTQYF. The entire variable domain, with the rest obtained from reference TRBV25-1 and TRBJ2-3, is as follows: EADIYQTPRYLVIGTGKKITLECSQTMGHDKMYWYQQDPGMELHLIHYSYGVNSTEKGDLSSESTVSRIRTEHFPLTLESARPSHTSQYLCASSDSWGGLATDTQYFGPGTRLTVL.

The gene calls are TRBV5-1 and TRBJ2-5; D is perhaps TRBD1 (6 bases). Trimming cost V 6 bases and J 5 bases, with 17 bases left between them. The germline V gene has CDR1 SGHRS and CDR2 YFSETQ. CDR3 length equals 14 residues. The CDR3 nucleotides are TGCGCCAGCAACGGGGCAGGGGAGAGGGAGACCCAGTACTTC. Residues: CASNGAGERETQYF.

The chain couples TRBV4-1 to TRBJ2-3, with 7 bases that match TRBD1. Germline CDR1 is MGHRA and CDR2 is YSYEKL. There are 14 residues in the CDR3. V lost 5 bases and J lost 5; bases outside the gene matches: 7. The CDR3, as DNA: TGCGCCAGCAGCGAGACAGGGTATCGAGATACGCAGTATTTT. Its protein product is CASSETGYRDTQYF.

The gene calls are TRBV30 and TRBJ1-2; D call uncertain. Trimming took 3 bases from V and 3 from J, leaving 11 bases between them. The CDR3 is 13 residues long. The germline V gene encodes CDR1 GTSNPN and CDR2 SVGIG (reference sequence). The CDR3 DNA reads as TGTGCCTGGAGAGGAGGGAGCGACTATGGCTACACCTTC. It encodes CAWRGGSDYGYTF.

The sample holds a few counts of this clone. This sequence joins TRBV7-9 and TRBJ1-2, with 8 positions matching TRBD1. Germline values: CDR1 SEHNR, CDR2 FQNEAQ (reference sequence). This CDR3 contains 19 residues. V shed 5 bases, J shed 6 bases, and the junction held 23 bases outside the gene matches. For the CDR3, the DNA is TGTGCCAGCAGCCCCATCGAGGGCAGGGGGCAGAGGAAGTTGGATGGCTACACCTTC. This encodes CASSPIEGRGQRKLDGYTF.

This clone has just a few counts. V and J are TRBV5-1 and TRBJ1-3, with D hard to call. The CDR3 consists of 15 residues. Per germline, CDR1 SGHRS and CDR2 YFSETQ. Trimming took off 0 bases at V and 0 bases at J, with 7 bases between the two ends. CDR3 protein: CASSLAPGSGNTIYF. The DNA of the CDR3 is TGCGCCAGCAGCTTGGCCCCCGGCTCTGGAAACACCATATATTTT. The whole variable domain, remainder taken from reference TRBV5-1 and TRBJ1-3, is KAGVTQTPRYLIKTRGQQVTLSCSPISGHRSVSWYQQTPGQGLQFLFEYFSETQRNKGNFPGRFSGRQFSNSRSEMNVSTLELGDSALYLCASSLAPGSGNTIYFGEGSWLTVV.

The chain uses TRBV10-3 and TRBJ2-5; D gene unclear. Germline V lookup: CDR1 ENHRY, CDR2 SYGVKD. This CDR3 region has 13 residues. V lost 3 bases and J 5 bases, leaving 10 bases between the germline ends. CDR3: CAISEVVGETQYF. The CDR3 nucleotides read TGTGCCATCAGTGAAGTGGTTGGGGAGACCCAGTACTTC.